This paragraph covers one T cell receptor beta chain sequence. PCR used 60 Vbeta primers and 13 Jbeta primers. Using immunoSEQ multiplex PCR, the repertoire was profiled, and TCRdb retains in-frame clones only, with some absent. The table shows around 150,000 clones, with around 85% occurring only once. These data originate in a study of cytomegalovirus exposure and HLA in healthy donors. Donors in the study were healthy people who gave bone marrow. The sequence was obtained from a middle-aged man in good health and CMV-seropositive. What was sequenced was PBMCs.

The CDR3: CASRLAGLGETQYF. CDR3 sequence (DNA): TGCGCCAGCAGATTAGCGGGGTTGGGGGAGACCCAGTACTTC. The chain recombines TRBV5-1 with TRBJ2-5, with 8 bases that match TRBD2. CDR3 length: 14 residues. J gave up 5 bases and V 5 bases, and 8 bases lay outside the gene matches. Germline CDR1 is SGHRS and CDR2 is YFSETQ.